This TCR beta chain was profiled in a study of beta chain features in type 1 diabetes. Expressed TCRB transcripts were sequenced after all isolated RNA was converted to cDNA. About 3.7 million reads on average were seen across naive, central memory and regulatory T cell samples. Profiling relied on immunoSEQ multiplex PCR, and the TCRdb table lists in-frame clones only, not all of them. The sample yields 900,000 or so clones, 17% seen once. Study outcomes and limitations: Cells that show high TCR expression could be over-represented by cDNA sequencing. The naive, central memory and Treg TCRB repertoires looked more alike in patients than they did in healthy donors.

This clone was seen only a few times. The antigen is unknown. The germline gives CDR1 SGHTA, CDR2 FQGNSA. The CDR3 spans 15 residues. J lost 4 bases, V lost 4 bases, and 8 bases had no gene match. V usage is TRBV7-2 and J usage is TRBJ2-5; 8 bases line up with TRBD1. The specimen was naive CD4+ T cells from blood. The receptor was derived from a woman aged 18-29 years in good health. The CDR3 nucleotides read TGTGCCAGCAGCTCGTACAGGGGGTTGGGAGAGACCCAGTACTTC. It is translated as CASSSYRGLGETQYF. Drawing the rest from reference TRBV7-2 and TRBJ2-5, the complete variable domain is GAGVSQSPSNKVTEKGKDVELRCDPISGHTALYWYRQSLGQGLEFLIYFQGNSAPDKSGLPSDRFSAERTGGSVSTLTIQRTQQEDSAVYLCASSSYRGLGETQYFGPGTRLLVL.